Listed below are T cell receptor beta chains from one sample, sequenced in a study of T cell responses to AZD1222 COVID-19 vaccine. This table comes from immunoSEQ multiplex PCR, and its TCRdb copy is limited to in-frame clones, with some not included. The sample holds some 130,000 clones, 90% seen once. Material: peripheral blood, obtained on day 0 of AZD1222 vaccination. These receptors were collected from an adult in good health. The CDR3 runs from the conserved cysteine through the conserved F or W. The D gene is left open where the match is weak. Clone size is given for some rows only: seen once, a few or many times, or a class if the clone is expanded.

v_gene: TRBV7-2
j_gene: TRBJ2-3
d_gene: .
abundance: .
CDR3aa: CASSATTSTDTQYF
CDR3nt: TGTGCCAGCAGCGCCACGACTAGCACAGATACGCAGTATTTT

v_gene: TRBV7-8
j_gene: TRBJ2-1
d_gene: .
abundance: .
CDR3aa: CASSLDWAGSYNEQFF
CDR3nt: TGTGCCAGCAGCTTAGATTGGGCTGGGAGCTACAATGAGCAGTTCTTC

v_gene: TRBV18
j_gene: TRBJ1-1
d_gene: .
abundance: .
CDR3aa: CASSSQEGVPNTEAFF
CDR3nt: TGTGCCAGCTCATCACAAGAGGGGGTCCCGAACACTGAAGCTTTCTTT

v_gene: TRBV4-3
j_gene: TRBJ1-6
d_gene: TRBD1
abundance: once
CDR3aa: CASSQADRGNNSPLHF
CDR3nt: TGCGCCAGCAGCCAAGCGGACAGGGGTAATAATTCACCCCTCCACTTT

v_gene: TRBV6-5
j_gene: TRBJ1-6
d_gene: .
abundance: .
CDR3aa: CASRDRVGPLHF
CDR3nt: TGTGCCAGCAGGGACCGTGTTGGACCCCTCCACTTT

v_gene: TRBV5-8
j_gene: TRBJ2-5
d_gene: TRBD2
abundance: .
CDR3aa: CASSFNRLAGNQETQYF
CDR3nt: TGTGCCAGCAGCTTCAATCGACTAGCGGGGAACCAAGAGACCCAGTACTTC

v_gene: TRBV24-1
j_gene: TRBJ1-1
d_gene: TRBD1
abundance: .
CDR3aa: CATSDPTGKIPGGLEAFF
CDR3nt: TGTGCCACCAGTGACCCGACAGGGAAAATCCCAGGGGGCTTAGAAGCTTTCTTT

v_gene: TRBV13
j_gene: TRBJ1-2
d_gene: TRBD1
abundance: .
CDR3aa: CASSPGRTGIGYTF
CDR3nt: TGTGCCAGCAGCCCCGGTCGGACAGGGATCGGCTACACCTTC

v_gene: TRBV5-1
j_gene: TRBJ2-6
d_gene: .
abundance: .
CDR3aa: CASSPTSRVGANVLTF
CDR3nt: TGCGCCAGCAGCCCGACGTCTAGGGTTGGGGCCAACGTCCTGACTTTC

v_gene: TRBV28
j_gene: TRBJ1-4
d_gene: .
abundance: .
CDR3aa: CASNLITGLEKLFF
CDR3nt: TGTGCCAGCAATCTCATTACAGGGTTGGAAAAACTGTTTTTT

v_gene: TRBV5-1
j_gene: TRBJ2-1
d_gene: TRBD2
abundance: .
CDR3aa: CASSLGLAGLLENEQFF
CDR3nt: TGCGCCAGCAGCTTGGGGCTAGCGGGGCTTTTAGAAAATGAGCAGTTCTTC

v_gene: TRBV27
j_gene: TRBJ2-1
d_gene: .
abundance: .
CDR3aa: CASSTGGVISYNEQFF
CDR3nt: TGTGCCAGCAGCACGGGGGGCGTAATCTCCTACAATGAGCAGTTCTTC

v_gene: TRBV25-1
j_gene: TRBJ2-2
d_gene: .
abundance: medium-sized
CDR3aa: CASSENGETGELFF
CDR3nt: TGTGCCAGCAGTGAAAATGGTGAGACCGGGGAGCTGTTTTTT

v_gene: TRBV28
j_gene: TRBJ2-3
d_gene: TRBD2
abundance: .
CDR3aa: CASSSGGNTDTQYF
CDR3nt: TGTGCCAGCAGTAGCGGGGGCAACACAGATACGCAGTATTTT

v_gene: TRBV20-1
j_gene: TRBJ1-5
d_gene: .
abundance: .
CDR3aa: CSARGGQPQHF
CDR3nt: TGCAGTGCTAGAGGGGGCCAGCCCCAGCATTTT

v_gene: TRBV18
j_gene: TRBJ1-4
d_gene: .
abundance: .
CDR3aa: CASSPGEGEKLFF
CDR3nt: TGTGCCAGCTCGCCGGGGGAAGGCGAAAAACTGTTTTTT

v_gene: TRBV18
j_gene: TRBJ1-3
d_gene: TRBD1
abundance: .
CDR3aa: CASSPSQGRAGNTIYF
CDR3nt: TGTGCCAGCTCACCTTCACAGGGGAGAGCTGGAAACACCATATATTTT

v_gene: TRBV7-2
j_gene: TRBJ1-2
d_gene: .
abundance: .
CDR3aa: CASSPGGWGADYGYTF
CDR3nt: TGTGCCAGCAGCCCCGGGGGTTGGGGGGCGGACTATGGCTACACCTTC

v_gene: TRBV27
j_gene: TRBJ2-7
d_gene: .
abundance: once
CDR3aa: CASSLTGTYEQYF
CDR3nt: TGTGCCAGCAGCCTAACAGGGACCTACGAGCAGTACTTC

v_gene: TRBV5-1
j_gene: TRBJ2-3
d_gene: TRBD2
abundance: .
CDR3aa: CASSLARGTSGTDTQYF
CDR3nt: TGCGCCAGCAGCTTGGCCCGAGGGACTAGCGGCACAGATACGCAGTATTTT

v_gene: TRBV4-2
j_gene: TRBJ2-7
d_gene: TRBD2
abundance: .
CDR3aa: CASSQAQQTSGRYEQYF
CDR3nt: TGTGCCAGCAGCCAGGCGCAACAGACTAGCGGACGCTACGAGCAGTACTTC

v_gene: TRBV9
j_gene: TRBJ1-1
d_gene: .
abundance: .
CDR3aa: CASSAGGLHTEAFF
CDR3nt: TGTGCCAGCAGCGCCGGGGGGCTGCACACTGAAGCTTTCTTT

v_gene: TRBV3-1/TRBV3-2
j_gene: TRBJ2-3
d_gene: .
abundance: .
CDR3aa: CASSQDSGQSTDTQYF
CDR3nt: TGTGCCAGCAGCCAAGATTCAGGACAAAGCACAGATACGCAGTATTTT

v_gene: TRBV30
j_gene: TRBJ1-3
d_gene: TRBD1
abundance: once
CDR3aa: CAWSVRDRGRGNTIYF
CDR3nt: TGTGCCTGGAGTGTACGAGACAGGGGGCGTGGAAACACCATATATTTT

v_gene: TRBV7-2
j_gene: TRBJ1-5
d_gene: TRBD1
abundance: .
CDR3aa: CASSLVNRQGNQPQHF
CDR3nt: TGTGCCAGCAGCTTAGTAAACCGACAGGGAAATCAGCCCCAGCATTTT

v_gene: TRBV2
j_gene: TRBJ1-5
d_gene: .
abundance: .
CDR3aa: CASRGTYSNQPQHF
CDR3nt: TGTGCCAGTAGGGGGACATATAGCAATCAGCCCCAGCATTTT

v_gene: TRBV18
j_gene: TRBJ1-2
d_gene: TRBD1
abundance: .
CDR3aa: CASGPQGEPYGYTF
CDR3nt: TGTGCCAGTGGACCACAGGGGGAACCCTATGGCTACACCTTC

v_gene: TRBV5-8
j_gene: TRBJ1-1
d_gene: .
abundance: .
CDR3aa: CASSPNRVTEAFF
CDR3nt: TGTGCCAGCAGCCCTAACAGGGTTACTGAAGCTTTCTTT